This T cell receptor beta chain emerged from a study of CD8 T cells in ankylosing spondylitis. Quantitative 5'-RACE was performed with molecular barcodes, and it yielded the TCR beta libraries. TCRdb processed the 5' RACE reads anew with MiXCR; each CDR3 protein has one entry. The sample records some 700,000 distinct CDR3 sequences, around 19% being singletons. In germline, CDR1 is ENHRY, CDR2 SYGVKD. V shed 1 base and J shed 2 bases, with 9 bases lying between them. This CDR3 is 14 amino acids long. As to this clonotype: Its antigen is not known.

Study results and limitations: Blood of patients with ankylosing spondylitis appeared to be characterized by a TCR beta motif of several highly homologous variants.

The J gene is TRBJ2-7, the V gene TRBV10-3, with a weak D call TRBD2 (6 bases). Sequenced material: blood, either unsorted or a sorted T cell fraction (not recorded which). The source of this sequence is a male donor with ankylosing spondylitis. CDR3 in amino acids: CAISEWTKAYEQYF. CDR3 nucleotides: TGTGCCATCAGTGAGTGGACTAAAGCCTACGAGCAGTACTTC.